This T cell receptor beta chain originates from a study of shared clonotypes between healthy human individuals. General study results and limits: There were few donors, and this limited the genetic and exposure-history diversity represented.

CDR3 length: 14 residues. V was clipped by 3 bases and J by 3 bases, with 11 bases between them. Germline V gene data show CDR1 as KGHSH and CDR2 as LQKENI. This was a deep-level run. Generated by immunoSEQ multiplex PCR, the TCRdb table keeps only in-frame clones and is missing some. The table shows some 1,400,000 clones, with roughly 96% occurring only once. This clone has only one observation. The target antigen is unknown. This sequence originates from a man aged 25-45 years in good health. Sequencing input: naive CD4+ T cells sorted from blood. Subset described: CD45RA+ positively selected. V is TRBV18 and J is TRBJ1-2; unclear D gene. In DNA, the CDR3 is TGTGCCAGCTCACCCTCCCCGGGATACTATGGCTACACCTTC. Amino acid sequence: CASSPSPGYYGYTF.